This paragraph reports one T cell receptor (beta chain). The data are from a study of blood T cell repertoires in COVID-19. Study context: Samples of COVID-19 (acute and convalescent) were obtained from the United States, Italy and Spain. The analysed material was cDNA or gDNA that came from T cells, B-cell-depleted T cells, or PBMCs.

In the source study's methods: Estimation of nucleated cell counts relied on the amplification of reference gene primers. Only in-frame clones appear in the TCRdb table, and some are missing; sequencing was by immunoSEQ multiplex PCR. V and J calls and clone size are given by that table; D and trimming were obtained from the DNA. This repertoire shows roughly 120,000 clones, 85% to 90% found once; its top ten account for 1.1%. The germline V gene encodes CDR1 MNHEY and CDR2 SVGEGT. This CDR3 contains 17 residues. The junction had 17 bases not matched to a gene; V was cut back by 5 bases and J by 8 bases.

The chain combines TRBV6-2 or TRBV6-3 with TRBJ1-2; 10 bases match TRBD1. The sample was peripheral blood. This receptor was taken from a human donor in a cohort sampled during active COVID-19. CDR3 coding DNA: TGTGCCAGCAGTCCGCGCCGGGACAGGGGTGGAGGAGTCGGCTACACCTTC. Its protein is CASSPRRDRGGGVGYTF.